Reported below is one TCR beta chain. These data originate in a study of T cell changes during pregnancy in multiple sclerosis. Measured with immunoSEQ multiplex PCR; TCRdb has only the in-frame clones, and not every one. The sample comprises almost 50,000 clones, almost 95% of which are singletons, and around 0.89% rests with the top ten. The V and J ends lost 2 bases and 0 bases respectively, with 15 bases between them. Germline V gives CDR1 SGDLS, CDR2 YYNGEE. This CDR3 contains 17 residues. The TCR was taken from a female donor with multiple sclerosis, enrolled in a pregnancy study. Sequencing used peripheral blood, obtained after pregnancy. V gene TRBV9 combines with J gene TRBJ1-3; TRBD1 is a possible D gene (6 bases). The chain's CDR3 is CASSVLDSSPSGNTIYF. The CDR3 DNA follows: TGTGCCAGCAGCGTGTTGGACAGTTCCCCCTCTGGAAACACCATATATTTT.